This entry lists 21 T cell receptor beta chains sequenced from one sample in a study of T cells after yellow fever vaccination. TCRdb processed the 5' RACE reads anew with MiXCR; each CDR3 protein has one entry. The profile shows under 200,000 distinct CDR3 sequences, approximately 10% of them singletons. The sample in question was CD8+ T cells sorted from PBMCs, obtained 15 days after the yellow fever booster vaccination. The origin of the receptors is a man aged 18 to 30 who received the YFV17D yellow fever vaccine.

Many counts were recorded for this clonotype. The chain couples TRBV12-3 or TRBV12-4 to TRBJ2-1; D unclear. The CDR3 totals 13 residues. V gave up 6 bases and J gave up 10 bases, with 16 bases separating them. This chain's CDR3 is CASSFGTLLEQFF. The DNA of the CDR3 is TGTGCCAGCAGCTTTGGAACCCTCTTAGAGCAGTTCTTC.

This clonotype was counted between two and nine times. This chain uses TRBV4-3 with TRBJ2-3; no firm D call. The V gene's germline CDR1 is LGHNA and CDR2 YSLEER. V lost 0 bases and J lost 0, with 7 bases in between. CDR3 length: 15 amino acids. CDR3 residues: CASSQDADSTDTQYF. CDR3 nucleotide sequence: TGCGCCAGCAGCCAAGATGCGGATAGCACAGATACGCAGTATTTT.

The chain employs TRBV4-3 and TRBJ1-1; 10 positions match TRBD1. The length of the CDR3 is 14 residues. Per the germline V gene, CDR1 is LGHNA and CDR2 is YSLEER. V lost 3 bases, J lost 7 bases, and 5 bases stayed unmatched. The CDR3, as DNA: TGCGCCAGCAGCCAGCTGACAGGGGGCCGTGAAGCTTTCTTT. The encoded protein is CASSQLTGGREAFF.

Here the CDR3 DNA reads TGTGCCAGCAGTCGGACTAGCGGTCGCGGGGAGCTGTTTTTT. It is translated as CASSRTSGRGELFF. The rearrangement links TRBV7-9 to TRBJ2-2; 10 nucleotides line up with TRBD2. The CDR3 runs to 14 residues. V was clipped by 6 bases and J by 7 bases; unmatched bases: 5. Germline loops: CDR1 SEHNR, CDR2 FQNEAQ (reference sequence). Supplemented by reference TRBV7-9 and TRBJ2-2, the full variable domain reads DTGVSQNPRHKITKRGQNVTFRCDPISEHNRLYWYRQTLGQGPEFLTYFQNEAQLEKSRLLSDRFSAERPKGSFSTLEIQRTEQGDSAMYLCASSRTSGRGELFFGEGSRLTVL.

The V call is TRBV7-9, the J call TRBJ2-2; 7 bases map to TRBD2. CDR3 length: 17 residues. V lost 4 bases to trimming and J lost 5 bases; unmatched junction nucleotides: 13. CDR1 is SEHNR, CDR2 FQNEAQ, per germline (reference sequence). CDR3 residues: CASSSSGPAGRTGELFF. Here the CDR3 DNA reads TGTGCCAGCAGCTCCTCTGGCCCAGCGGGGAGGACCGGGGAGCTGTTTTTT. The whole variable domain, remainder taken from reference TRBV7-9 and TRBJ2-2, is DTGVSQNPRHKITKRGQNVTFRCDPISEHNRLYWYRQTLGQGPEFLTYFQNEAQLEKSRLLSDRFSAERPKGSFSTLEIQRTEQGDSAMYLCASSSSGPAGRTGELFFGEGSRLTVL.

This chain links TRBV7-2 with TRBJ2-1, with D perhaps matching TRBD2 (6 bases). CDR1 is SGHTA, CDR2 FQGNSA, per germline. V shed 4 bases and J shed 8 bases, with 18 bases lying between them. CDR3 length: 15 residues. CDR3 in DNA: TGTGCCAGCAGCTCCCGGACTACTATTAGTGATGAGCAGTTCTTC. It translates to CASSSRTTISDEQFF.

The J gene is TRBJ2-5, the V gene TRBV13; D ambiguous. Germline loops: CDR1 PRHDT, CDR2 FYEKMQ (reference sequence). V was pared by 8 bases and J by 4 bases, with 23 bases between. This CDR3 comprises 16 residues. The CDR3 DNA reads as TGTGCCAGCTCCACCGTCATGAGGCTACGGGTAGAGACCCAGTACTTC. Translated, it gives CASSTVMRLRVETQYF. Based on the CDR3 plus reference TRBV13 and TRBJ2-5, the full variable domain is AAGVIQSPRHLIKEKRETATLKCYPIPRHDTVYWYQQGPGQDPQFLISFYEKMQSDKGSIPDRFSAQQFSDYHSELNMSSLELGDSALYFCASSTVMRLRVETQYFGPGTRLLVL.

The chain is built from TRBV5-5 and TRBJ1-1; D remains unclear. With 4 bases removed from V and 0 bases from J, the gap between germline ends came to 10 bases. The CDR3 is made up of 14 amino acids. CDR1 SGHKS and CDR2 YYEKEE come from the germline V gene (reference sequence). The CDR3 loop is CASSEEWMNTEAFF. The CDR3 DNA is TGTGCCAGCAGCGAAGAATGGATGAACACTGAAGCTTTCTTT.

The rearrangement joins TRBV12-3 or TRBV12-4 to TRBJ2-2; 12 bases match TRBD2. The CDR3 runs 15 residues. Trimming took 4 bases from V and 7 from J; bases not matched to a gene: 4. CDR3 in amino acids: CASSSTTSGSGELFF. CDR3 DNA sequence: TGTGCCAGCAGTTCGACGACTAGCGGGAGCGGGGAGCTGTTTTTT.

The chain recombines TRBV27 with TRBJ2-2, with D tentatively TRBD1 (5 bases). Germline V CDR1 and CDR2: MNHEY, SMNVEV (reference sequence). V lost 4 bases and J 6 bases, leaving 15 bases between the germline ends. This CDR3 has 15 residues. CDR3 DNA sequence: TGTGCCAGCAGTTCGGAGCCAGGGTTCGCCGGGGAGCTGTTTTTT. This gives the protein CASSSEPGFAGELFF.

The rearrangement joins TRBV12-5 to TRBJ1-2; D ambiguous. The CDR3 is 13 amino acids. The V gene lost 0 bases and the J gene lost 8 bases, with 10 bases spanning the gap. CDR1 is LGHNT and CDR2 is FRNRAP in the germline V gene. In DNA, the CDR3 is TGTGCTAGTGGTTTGGTAGTGAGCGGAGGCTACACCTTC. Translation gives CASGLVVSGGYTF.

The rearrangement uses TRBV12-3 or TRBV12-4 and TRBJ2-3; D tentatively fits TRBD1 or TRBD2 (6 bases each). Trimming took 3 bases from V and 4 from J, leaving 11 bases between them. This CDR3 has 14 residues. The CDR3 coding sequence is TGTGCCAGCAGTTTTGGGGGGCCAGCAGATACGCAGTATTTT. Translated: CASSFGGPADTQYF.

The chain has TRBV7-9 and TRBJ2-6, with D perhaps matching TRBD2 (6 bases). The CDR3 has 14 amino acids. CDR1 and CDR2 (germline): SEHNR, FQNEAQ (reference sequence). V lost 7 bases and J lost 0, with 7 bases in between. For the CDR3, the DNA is TGTGCCAGCATCGGGAGCTCTGGGGCCAACGTCCTGACTTTC. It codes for CASIGSSGANVLTF.

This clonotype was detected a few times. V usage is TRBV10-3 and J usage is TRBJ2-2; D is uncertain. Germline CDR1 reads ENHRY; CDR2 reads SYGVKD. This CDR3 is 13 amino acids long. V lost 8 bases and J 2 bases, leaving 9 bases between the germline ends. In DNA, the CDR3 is TGTGCCATCCTAGGGCAAAACACCGGGGAGCTGTTTTTT. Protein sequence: CAILGQNTGELFF.

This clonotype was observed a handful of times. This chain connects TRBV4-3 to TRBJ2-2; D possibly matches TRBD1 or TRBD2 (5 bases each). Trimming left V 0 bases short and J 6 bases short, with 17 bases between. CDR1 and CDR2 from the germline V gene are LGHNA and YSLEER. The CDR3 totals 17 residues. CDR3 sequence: CASSQDSWGKSSGELFF. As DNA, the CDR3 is TGCGCCAGCAGCCAAGATTCTTGGGGGAAGAGCTCCGGGGAGCTGTTTTTT.

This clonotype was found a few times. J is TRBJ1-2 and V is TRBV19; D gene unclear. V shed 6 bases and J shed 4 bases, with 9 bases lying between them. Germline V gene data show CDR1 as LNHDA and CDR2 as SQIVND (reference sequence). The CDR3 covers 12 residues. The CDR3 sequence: CASRPGSYGYTF. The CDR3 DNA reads TGTGCCAGTAGGCCGGGAAGCTATGGCTACACCTTC.

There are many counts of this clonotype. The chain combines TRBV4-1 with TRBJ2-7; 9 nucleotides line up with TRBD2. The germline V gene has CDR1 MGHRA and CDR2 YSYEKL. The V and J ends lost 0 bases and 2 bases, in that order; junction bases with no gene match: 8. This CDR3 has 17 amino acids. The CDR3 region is CASSQEIVASGAYEQYF. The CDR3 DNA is TGCGCCAGCAGCCAAGAGATCGTGGCTAGCGGGGCCTACGAGCAGTACTTC.

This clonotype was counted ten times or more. The CDR3 region is CASSLSHMRNTEAFF. The CDR3 DNA is TGTGCCAGCAGTTTATCGCACATGAGGAACACTGAAGCTTTCTTT. The chain combines TRBV27 with TRBJ1-1; no reliable D call. Trimming pared 0 bases from V and 1 base from J, leaving 9 bases between. The CDR3 length is 15 residues. CDR1 MNHEY and CDR2 SMNVEV come from the germline V gene (reference sequence).

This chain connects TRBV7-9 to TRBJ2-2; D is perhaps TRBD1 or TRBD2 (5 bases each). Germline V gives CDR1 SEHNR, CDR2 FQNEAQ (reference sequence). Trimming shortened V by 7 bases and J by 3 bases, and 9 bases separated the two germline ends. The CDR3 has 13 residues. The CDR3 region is CASIEGYTGELFF. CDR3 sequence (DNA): TGTGCCAGCATCGAGGGGTACACCGGGGAGCTGTTTTTT.

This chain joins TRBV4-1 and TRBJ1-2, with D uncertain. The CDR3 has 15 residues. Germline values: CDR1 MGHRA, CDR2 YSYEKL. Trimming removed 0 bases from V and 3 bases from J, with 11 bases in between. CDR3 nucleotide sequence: TGCGCCAGCAGCCAAGACCCGGGGAGGGACTATGGCTACACCTTC. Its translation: CASSQDPGRDYGYTF.

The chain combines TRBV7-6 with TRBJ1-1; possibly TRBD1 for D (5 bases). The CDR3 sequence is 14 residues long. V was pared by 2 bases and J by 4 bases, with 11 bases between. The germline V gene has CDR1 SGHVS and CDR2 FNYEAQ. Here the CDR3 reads CASSLLAGRTEAFF. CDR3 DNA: TGTGCCAGCAGCTTATTGGCAGGGCGCACTGAAGCTTTCTTT.